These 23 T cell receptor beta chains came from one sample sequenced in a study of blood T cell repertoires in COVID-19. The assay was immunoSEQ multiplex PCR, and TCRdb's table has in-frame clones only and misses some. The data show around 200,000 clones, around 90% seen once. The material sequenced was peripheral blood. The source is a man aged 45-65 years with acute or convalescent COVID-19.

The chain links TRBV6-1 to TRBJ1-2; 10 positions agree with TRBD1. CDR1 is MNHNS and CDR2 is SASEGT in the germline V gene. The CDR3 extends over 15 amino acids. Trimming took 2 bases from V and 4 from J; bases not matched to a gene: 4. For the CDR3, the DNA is TGTGCCAGCAGTGAAACGGGGACAGGGGCCTATGGCTACACCTTC. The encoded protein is CASSETGTGAYGYTF.

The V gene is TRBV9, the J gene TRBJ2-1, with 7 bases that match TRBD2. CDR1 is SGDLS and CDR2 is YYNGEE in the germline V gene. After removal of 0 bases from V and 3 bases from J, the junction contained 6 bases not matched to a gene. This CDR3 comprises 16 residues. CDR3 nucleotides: TGTGCCAGCAGCGTAGTGGCTAGCGGCTACTACAATGAGCAGTTCTTC. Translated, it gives CASSVVASGYYNEQFF.

Here the CDR3 reads CASAAEVLSALPNEQFF. Here the CDR3 DNA reads TGCGCCAGCGCGGCCGAGGTCCTTAGCGCCTTACCCAATGAGCAGTTCTTC. The chain couples TRBV5-1 to TRBJ2-1; the D gene is possibly TRBD2 (5 bases). Germline CDR1 and CDR2: SGHRS and YFSETQ. This CDR3 has 17 residues. The germline V and J ends were trimmed by 7 bases and 6 bases, with 26 bases remaining between them.

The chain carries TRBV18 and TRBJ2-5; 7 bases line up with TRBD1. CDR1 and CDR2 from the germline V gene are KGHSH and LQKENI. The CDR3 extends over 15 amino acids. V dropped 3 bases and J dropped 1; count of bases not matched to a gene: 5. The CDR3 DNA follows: TGTGCCAGCTCACCTCCTGGACAGGCCCAAGAGACCCAGTACTTC. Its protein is CASSPPGQAQETQYF.

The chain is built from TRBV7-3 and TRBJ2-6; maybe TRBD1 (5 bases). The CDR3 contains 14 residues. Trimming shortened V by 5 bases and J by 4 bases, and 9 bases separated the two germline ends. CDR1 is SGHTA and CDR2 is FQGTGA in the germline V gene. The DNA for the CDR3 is TGTGCCAGCAGCCAGGGTACGGGGGCCAACGTCCTGACTTTC. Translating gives CASSQGTGANVLTF.

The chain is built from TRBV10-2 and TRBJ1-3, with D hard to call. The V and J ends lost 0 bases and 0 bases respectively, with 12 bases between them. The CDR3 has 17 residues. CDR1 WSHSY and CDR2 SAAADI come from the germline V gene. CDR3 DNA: TGCGCCAGCAGTGAGTCGAAGGCAGCGAGCTCTGGAAACACCATATATTTT. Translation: CASSESKAASSGNTIYF.

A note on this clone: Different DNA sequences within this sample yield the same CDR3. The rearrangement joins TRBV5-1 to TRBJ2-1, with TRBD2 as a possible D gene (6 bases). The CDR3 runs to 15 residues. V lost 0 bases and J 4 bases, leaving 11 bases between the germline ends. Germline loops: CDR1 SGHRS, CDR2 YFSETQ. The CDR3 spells CASSLEGGSYNEQFF. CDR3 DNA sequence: TGCGCCAGCAGCTTGGAAGGAGGGTCATACAATGAGCAGTTCTTC.

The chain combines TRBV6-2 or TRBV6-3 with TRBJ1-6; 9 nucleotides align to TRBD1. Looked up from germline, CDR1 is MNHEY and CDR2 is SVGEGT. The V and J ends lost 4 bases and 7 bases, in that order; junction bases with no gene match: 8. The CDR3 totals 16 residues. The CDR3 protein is CASSSAIGTGNSPLHF. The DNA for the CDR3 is TGTGCCAGCAGTTCCGCGATAGGGACAGGGAATTCACCCCTCCACTTT.

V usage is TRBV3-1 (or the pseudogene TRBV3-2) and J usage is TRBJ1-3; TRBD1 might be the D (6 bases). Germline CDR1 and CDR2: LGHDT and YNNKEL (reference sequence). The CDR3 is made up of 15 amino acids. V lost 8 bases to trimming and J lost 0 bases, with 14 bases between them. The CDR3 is CASSREGVSGNTIYF. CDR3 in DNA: TGTGCCAGCTCCCGGGAGGGGGTCTCTGGAAACACCATATATTTT.

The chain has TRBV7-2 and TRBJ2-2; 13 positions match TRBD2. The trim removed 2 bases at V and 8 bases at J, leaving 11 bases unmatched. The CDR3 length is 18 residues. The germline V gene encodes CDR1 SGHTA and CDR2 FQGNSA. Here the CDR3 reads CASSLTTRTSGSPGELFF. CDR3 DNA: TGTGCCAGCAGCTTAACAACGCGGACTAGCGGGAGTCCGGGGGAGCTGTTTTTT.

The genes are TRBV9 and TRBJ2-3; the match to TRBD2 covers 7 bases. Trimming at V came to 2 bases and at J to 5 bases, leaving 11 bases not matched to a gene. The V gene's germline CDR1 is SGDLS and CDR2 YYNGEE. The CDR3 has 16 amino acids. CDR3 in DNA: TGTGCCAGCAGCGTCCCTTTCGCGGGGGAGGTAGATACGCAGTATTTT. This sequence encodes CASSVPFAGEVDTQYF.

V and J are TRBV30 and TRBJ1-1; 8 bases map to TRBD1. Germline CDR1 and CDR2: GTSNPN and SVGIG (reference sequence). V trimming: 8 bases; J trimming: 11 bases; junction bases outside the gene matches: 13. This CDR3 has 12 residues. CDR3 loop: CAGAQGAYRAFF. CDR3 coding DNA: TGTGCCGGGGCTCAGGGGGCTTATCGGGCTTTCTTT. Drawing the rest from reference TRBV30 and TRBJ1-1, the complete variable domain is SQTIHQWPATLVQPVGSPLSLECTVEGTSNPNLYWYRQAAGRGLQLLFYSVGIGQISSEVPQNLSASRPQDRQFILSSKKLLLSDSGFYLCAGAQGAYRAFFGQGTRLTVV.

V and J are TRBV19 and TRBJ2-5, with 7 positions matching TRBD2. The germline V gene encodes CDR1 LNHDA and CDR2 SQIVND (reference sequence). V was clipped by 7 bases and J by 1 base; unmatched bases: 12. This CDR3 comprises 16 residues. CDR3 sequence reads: CASMGPLREGQETQYF. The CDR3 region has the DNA TGTGCCAGTATGGGCCCTTTGAGGGAGGGCCAAGAGACCCAGTACTTC.

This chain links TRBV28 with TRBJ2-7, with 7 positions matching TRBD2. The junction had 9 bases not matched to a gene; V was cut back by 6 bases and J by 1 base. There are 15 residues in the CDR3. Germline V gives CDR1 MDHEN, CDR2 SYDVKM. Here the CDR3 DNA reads TGTGCCAGCAGCGCCCCGGGGCGGGGGTCCTACGAGCAGTACTTC. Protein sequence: CASSAPGRGSYEQYF.

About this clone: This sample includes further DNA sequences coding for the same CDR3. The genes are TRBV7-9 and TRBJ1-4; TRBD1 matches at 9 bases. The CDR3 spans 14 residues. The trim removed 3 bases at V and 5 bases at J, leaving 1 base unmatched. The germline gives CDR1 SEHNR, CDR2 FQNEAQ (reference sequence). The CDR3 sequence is CASSLTGGNEKLFF. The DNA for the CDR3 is TGTGCCAGCAGCTTGACAGGGGGAAATGAAAAACTGTTTTTT.

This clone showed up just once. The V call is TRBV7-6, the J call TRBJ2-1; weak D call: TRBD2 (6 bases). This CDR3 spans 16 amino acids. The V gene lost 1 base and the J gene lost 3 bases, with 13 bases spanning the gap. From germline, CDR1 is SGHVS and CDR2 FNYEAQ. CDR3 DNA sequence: TGTGCCAGCAGCTTAGTCTTTGCGGGGATCTACAATGAGCAGTTCTTC. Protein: CASSLVFAGIYNEQFF.

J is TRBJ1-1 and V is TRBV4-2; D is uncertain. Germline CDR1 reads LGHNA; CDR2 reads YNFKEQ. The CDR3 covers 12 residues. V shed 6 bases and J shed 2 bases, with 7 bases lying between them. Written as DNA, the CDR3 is TGTGCCAGCAGGCGGTCCAACACTGAAGCTTTCTTT. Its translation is CASRRSNTEAFF.

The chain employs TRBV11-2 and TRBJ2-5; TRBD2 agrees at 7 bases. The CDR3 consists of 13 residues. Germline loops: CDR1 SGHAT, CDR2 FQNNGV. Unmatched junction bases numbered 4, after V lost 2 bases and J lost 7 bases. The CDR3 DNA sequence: TGTGCCAGCAGCTTAAAAGGCGGGGGGACCCAGTACTTC. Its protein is CASSLKGGGTQYF.

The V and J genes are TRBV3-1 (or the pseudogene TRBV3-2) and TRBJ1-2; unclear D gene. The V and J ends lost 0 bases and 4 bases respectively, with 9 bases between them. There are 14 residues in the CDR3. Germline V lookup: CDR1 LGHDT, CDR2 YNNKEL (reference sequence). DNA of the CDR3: TGTGCCAGCAGCCAAGATTACAGCGGCTATGGCTACACCTTC. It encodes CASSQDYSGYGYTF.

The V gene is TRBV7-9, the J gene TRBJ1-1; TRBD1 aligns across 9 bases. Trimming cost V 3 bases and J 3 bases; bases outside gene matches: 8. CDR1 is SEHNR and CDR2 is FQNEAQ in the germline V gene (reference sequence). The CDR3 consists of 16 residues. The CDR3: CASSFRDRALYTEAFF. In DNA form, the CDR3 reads TGTGCCAGCAGCTTCCGGGACAGGGCTTTGTACACTGAAGCTTTCTTT.

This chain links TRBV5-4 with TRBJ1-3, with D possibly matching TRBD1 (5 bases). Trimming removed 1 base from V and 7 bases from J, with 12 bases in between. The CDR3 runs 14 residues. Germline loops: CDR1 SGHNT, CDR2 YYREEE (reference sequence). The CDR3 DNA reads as TGTGCCAGCAGCTTGCAACAGCGGGGGAACACCATATATTTT. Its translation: CASSLQQRGNTIYF.

The chain's CDR3 is CASSLVTRTEAFF. DNA of the CDR3: TGTGCCAGCAGCTTAGTTACTCGGACTGAAGCTTTCTTT. V is TRBV7-9 and J is TRBJ1-1; D is unclear. The CDR3 spans 13 residues. Between the trimmed V and J ends, which lost 1 base and 5 bases, there was a span of 8 bases. Germline V CDR1 and CDR2: SEHNR, FQNEAQ (reference sequence).

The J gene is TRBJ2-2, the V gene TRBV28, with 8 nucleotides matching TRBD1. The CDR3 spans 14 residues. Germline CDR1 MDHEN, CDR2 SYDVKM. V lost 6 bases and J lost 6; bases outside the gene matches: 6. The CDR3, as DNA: TGTGCCAGCAGGGTGGACAGGGTGGCCGGGGAGCTGTTTTTT. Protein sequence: CASRVDRVAGELFF.